These 30 T cell receptor beta chains were sequenced from one sample in a study of patients and donors after allogeneic stem cell transplantation. TCRdb re-analysed the RT-PCR reads in MiXCR, keeping a single row per CDR3 protein. Of over 30,000 distinct CDR3 sequences listed, 30% to 40% are singletons. Sequenced material: blood, either unsorted or a sorted T cell fraction (not recorded which). These receptors were collected from a human donor who was either an allogeneic HSCT recipient or a stem cell or donor lymphocyte infusion donor (not recorded which). It is not recorded whose cells these are; they may come from a transplant donor.

CDR3 in DNA: TGCGCCAGCAGCTCTGGACAGGCCACAGAGACCCAGTACTTC. Residues: CASSSGQATETQYF. The J gene is TRBJ2-5, the V gene TRBV5-1; 7 positions agree with TRBD1. The CDR3 has 14 residues. Losses at the gene ends were 3 bases for V and 4 bases for J; bases not matched to a gene: 6. Per germline, CDR1 SGHRS and CDR2 YFSETQ.

This clonotype was recorded a few times. V gene TRBV5-1 combines with J gene TRBJ1-2; no reliable D call. The CDR3 runs 13 residues. Trimming stripped 2 bases from V and 3 bases from J, with 8 bases between. Germline V gives CDR1 SGHRS, CDR2 YFSETQ. CDR3 amino acids: CASSLRRYYGYTF. The CDR3 nucleotides read TGCGCCAGCAGCTTAAGGCGCTACTATGGCTACACCTTC.

The J gene is TRBJ2-1, the V gene TRBV12-3 or TRBV12-4; D may be TRBD2 (5 bases). This CDR3 is 12 amino acids long. The V end was cut by 7 bases, the J end by 10 bases, with 14 bases between. DNA of the CDR3: TGTGCCAGCAAGGCGAGGGTCTTCGAGCAGTTCTTC. It codes for CASKARVFEQFF.

This clonotype was observed at least ten times. The chain couples TRBV6-2 or TRBV6-3 to TRBJ1-1, with a possible D match to TRBD1 (6 bases). The ends were cut back, 6 bases at V and 6 bases at J, with 14 bases in the middle. Germline loops: CDR1 MNHEY, CDR2 SVGEGT. CDR3 size: 13 residues. CDR3: CASRGGRWAEAFF. As DNA, the CDR3 is TGTGCCAGCAGAGGGGGGCGATGGGCTGAAGCTTTCTTT.

The V gene is TRBV15, the J gene TRBJ1-4, with D possibly being TRBD1 (6 bases). The CDR3 runs to 14 residues. Germline V CDR1 and CDR2: LNHNV, YYDKDF (reference sequence). This CDR3 is CAIRSGGTNEKLFF. The CDR3 DNA reads TGTGCGATTCGAAGCGGGGGCACTAATGAAAAACTGTTTTTT.

V and J are TRBV7-2 and TRBJ2-2, with 7 bases matching TRBD2. The germline gives CDR1 SGHTA, CDR2 FQGNSA. The CDR3 is made up of 16 amino acids. J was trimmed by 1 base and V by 5 bases; bases with no gene match: 7. CDR3 DNA sequence: TGTGCCAGCAGCCGAACAGCGGGATTGAACACCGGGGAGCTGTTTTTT. Translation: CASSRTAGLNTGELFF.

The table lists this clonotype with a few counts. The chain employs TRBV11-2 and TRBJ1-2; 8 bases agree with TRBD1. Germline CDR1 and CDR2: SGHAT and FQNNGV. V was clipped by 5 bases and J by 8 bases; unmatched bases: 7. The CDR3 has 13 amino acids. In DNA, the CDR3 is TGTGCCAGCAGCCCTAACAGGGGGGAAGGCTACACCTTC. This translates into CASSPNRGEGYTF.

This chain connects TRBV12-3 or TRBV12-4 to TRBJ2-7; no definite D call. This CDR3 is 12 amino acids long. Trimming cost V 6 bases and J 9 bases, with 15 bases left between them. The CDR3 is CASSSPGDLQYF. CDR3 bases: TGTGCCAGCAGCTCTCCTGGGGATCTGCAGTACTTC.

Details on this clonotype: A read error is likely, as this CDR3 ends without the conserved phenylalanine or tryptophan. CDR3 protein: CASSPGRTQYS. The CDR3 bases are TGTGCCAGCAGCCCCGGGCGAACGCAGTATTCT. The J gene is TRBJ2-3, the V gene TRBV14; the D is unclear. Germline V gene data show CDR1 as SGHDN and CDR2 as FVKESK. Trimming took 4 bases from V and 9 from J, leaving 8 bases between them. The CDR3 is 11 residues long.

This chain joins TRBV5-1 and TRBJ1-4; unclear D gene. V gave up 4 bases and J gave up 4 bases, with 14 bases separating them. The CDR3 is made up of 15 amino acids. From germline, CDR1 is SGHRS and CDR2 YFSETQ. The CDR3 spells CASSANRGNNEKLFF. CDR3 sequence (DNA): TGCGCCAGCAGCGCCAACAGAGGGAATAATGAAAAACTGTTTTTT.

This clonotype was seen a few times. The chain joins TRBV9 to TRBJ2-3; the D gene could be TRBD1 or TRBD2 (6 bases each). The CDR3 totals 17 residues. V was trimmed by 0 bases and J by 1 base, leaving 15 bases between them. Germline V gene lookup returns CDR1 SGDLS and CDR2 YYNGEE. CDR3 region: CASSVESVGGGTDTQYF. The CDR3 DNA reads TGTGCCAGCAGCGTAGAATCGGTGGGGGGCGGCACAGATACGCAGTATTTT. Full variable domain (rest looked up from reference TRBV9 and TRBJ2-3): DSGVTQTPKHLITATGQRVTLRCSPRSGDLSVYWYQQSLDQGLQFLIQYYNGEERAKGNILERFSAQQFPDLHSELNLSSLELGDSALYFCASSVESVGGGTDTQYFGPGTRLTVL.

This clonotype showed up just a few times. The chain is built from TRBV20-1 and TRBJ1-5, with D hard to call. CDR1 and CDR2 from the germline V gene are DFQATT and SNEGSKA (reference sequence). The length of the CDR3 is 14 residues. The V end lost 1 base, the J end lost 7 bases, and 14 bases lay between the germline ends. Written as DNA, the CDR3 is TGCAGTGCTAGAGGGCTCGGGCCCGCCCAGCCCCAGCATTTT. This translates into CSARGLGPAQPQHF.

V is TRBV27 and J is TRBJ1-3; D is unclear. The CDR3 covers 13 residues. Germline assignment: CDR1 MNHEY and CDR2 SMNVEV (reference sequence). Trimming left V 1 base short and J 4 bases short, with 5 bases between. The CDR3, as DNA: TGTGCCAGCAGTTTATTCCGAGGAAACACCATATATTTT. This sequence encodes CASSLFRGNTIYF.

A few counts support this clonotype. The V call is TRBV12-3 or TRBV12-4, the J call TRBJ2-1, with 10 bases fitting TRBD1. Germline trimming cut 8 bases from V and 3 bases from J; bases unmatched to any gene: 7. This CDR3 is built from 15 residues. The CDR3 DNA reads as TGTGCCAGCGTTCGCGGACAGGGGGTCTACAATGAGCAGTTCTTC. Translation: CASVRGQGVYNEQFF.

The chain couples TRBV4-1 to TRBJ1-1; D is unclear. In germline, CDR1 is MGHRA, CDR2 YSYEKL. The CDR3 has 14 residues. Trimming took off 0 bases at V and 11 bases at J, with 16 bases between the two ends. As DNA, the CDR3 is TGCGCCAGCAGCCAAGATCAGTATATAAACGAGGCTTTCTTT. Residues: CASSQDQYINEAFF.

The CDR3 bases are TGCAGTGCTAGAGATTGGCTAGCGGTTTACAATGAGCAGTTCTTC. Its translation: CSARDWLAVYNEQFF. The chain uses TRBV20-1 and TRBJ2-1, with TRBD2 identical over 7 bases. V was pared by 0 bases and J by 4 bases, with 6 bases of the junction left unmatched. Germline V gives CDR1 DFQATT, CDR2 SNEGSKA (reference sequence). CDR3 size: 15 residues.

The chain has TRBV20-1 and TRBJ1-4; D is possibly TRBD1 (5 bases). The CDR3 is made up of 15 amino acids. Germline CDR1 and CDR2: DFQATT and SNEGSKA (reference sequence). With 3 bases removed from V and 6 bases from J, the gap between germline ends came to 17 bases. The CDR3 nucleotides read TGCAGTGCTAGTAATGAGGGGCAAGGGGATGAAAAACTGTTTTTT. This translates into CSASNEGQGDEKLFF.

A few counts support this clonotype. The gene calls are TRBV6-5 and TRBJ1-5, with D possibly TRBD1 on 5 matching bases. Germline-derived CDR1 and CDR2 are MNHEY and SVGAGI. The CDR3 is 13 amino acids. Trimming stripped 2 bases from V and 7 bases from J, with 9 bases between. DNA for the CDR3: TGTGCCAGCAGTTACGGGGGAGGGCAGCCCCAGCATTTT. Translation gives CASSYGGGQPQHF.

V is TRBV6-5 and J is TRBJ2-2, with D possibly TRBD2 on 5 matching bases. The CDR3 extends over 16 amino acids. Trimming removed 6 bases from V and 6 bases from J, with 20 bases in between. The germline CDR1 and CDR2 sequences are MNHEY and SVGAGI. The chain's CDR3 is CASRRGSAGGAGELFF. Written as DNA, the CDR3 is TGTGCCAGCAGACGAGGGTCGGCAGGAGGCGCCGGGGAGCTGTTTTTT.

A note on this clonotype: One end of the junction does not line up with germline, which may come from a read error. The chain has TRBV11-2 and TRBJ1-3, with D possibly TRBD1 on 6 matching bases. This CDR3 comprises 12 residues. Germline-derived CDR1 and CDR2 are SGHAT and FQNNGV. CDR3 sequence (DNA): TGTGCCAGCAGCGGAACAGGGATGGTTTCAGATTTT. Residues: CASSGTGMVSDF.

This clonotype was observed a handful of times. The genes are TRBV4-3 and TRBJ2-1; the D is unclear. V dropped 0 bases and J dropped 0 bases, with 9 bases sitting between them. Germline lookup yields CDR1 LGHNA and CDR2 YSLEER. CDR3 length: 16 residues. CDR3 bases: TGCGCCAGCAGCCAAGAGGGTCTGACCTCCTACAATGAGCAGTTCTTC. Amino acids: CASSQEGLTSYNEQFF.

The V gene is TRBV12-3 or TRBV12-4, the J gene TRBJ2-5; D ambiguous. The CDR3 covers 14 residues. The V end lost 2 bases, the J end lost 1 base, and 8 bases lay between the germline ends. CDR3 DNA sequence: TGTGCCAGCAGTTTATGGCCAAGCCAAGAGACCCAGTACTTC. This gives the protein CASSLWPSQETQYF.

The chain carries TRBV4-3 and TRBJ1-5; D gene uncertain. V was pared by 0 bases and J by 0 bases, with 6 bases between. Germline V gene lookup returns CDR1 LGHNA and CDR2 YSLEER. The CDR3 runs to 15 residues. CDR3 sequence reads: CASSQDNHSNQPQHF. As DNA, the CDR3 is TGCGCCAGCAGCCAAGATAATCATAGCAATCAGCCCCAGCATTTT.

The J gene is TRBJ1-6, the V gene TRBV6-4; 7 bases fit TRBD1. The CDR3 spans 15 residues. After removal of 4 bases from V and 8 bases from J, the junction contained 8 bases not matched to a gene. The V gene's germline CDR1 is MRHNA and CDR2 SNTAGT. The CDR3 DNA reads as TGTGCCAGCAGTGTTCGGACAGGTGTGGATTCACCCCTCCACTTT. Encoded protein: CASSVRTGVDSPLHF.

The chain uses TRBV11-2 and TRBJ1-1; the D is unclear. Germline CDR1 SGHAT, CDR2 FQNNGV. The V end was cut by 1 base, the J end by 3 bases, with 9 bases between. CDR3 length equals 14 residues. The CDR3 nucleotides read TGTGCCAGCAGCTTAGTAGGTGGAGACACTGAAGCTTTCTTT. Protein product: CASSLVGGDTEAFF. Full variable domain (rest looked up from reference TRBV11-2 and TRBJ1-1): EAGVAQSPRYKIIEKRQSVAFWCNPISGHATLYWYQQILGQGPKLLIQFQNNGVVDDSQLPKDRFSAERLKGVDSTLKIQPAKLEDSAVYLCASSLVGGDTEAFFGQGTRLTVV.

The chain uses TRBV7-9 and TRBJ1-3; 7 bases are a match to TRBD1. Trimming cost V 5 bases and J 3 bases; bases outside gene matches: 4. CDR1 and CDR2 from the germline V gene are SEHNR and FQNEAQ (reference sequence). The CDR3 consists of 14 residues. The CDR3 reads CASSPRGDGNTIYF. CDR3 nucleotides: TGTGCCAGCAGCCCCAGGGGGGATGGAAACACCATATATTTT.

The V call is TRBV5-6, the J call TRBJ2-1, with D hard to call. Germline V gives CDR1 SGHDT, CDR2 YYEEEE. The CDR3 contains 14 residues. V dropped 4 bases and J dropped 3 bases, with 11 bases sitting between them. In DNA, the CDR3 is TGTGCCAGCAGCCCCCTTGGGTACTACAATGAGCAGTTCTTC. It encodes CASSPLGYYNEQFF. The variable domain in full, completed from reference TRBV5-6 and TRBJ2-1, reads DAGVTQSPTHLIKTRGQQVTLRCSPKSGHDTVSWYQQALGQGPQFIFQYYEEEERQRGNFPDRFSGHQFPNYSSELNVNALLLGDSALYLCASSPLGYYNEQFFGPGTRLTVL.

There are a few counts of this clonotype. The rearrangement joins TRBV10-3 to TRBJ1-3; no reliable D call. V was clipped by 4 bases and J by 1 base, with 11 bases between them. Germline V gives CDR1 ENHRY, CDR2 SYGVKD. This CDR3 has 15 amino acids. The CDR3 DNA follows: TGTGCCATCAGTGGGGGTTTGTGGTCTGGAAACACCATATATTTT. Translation gives CAISGGLWSGNTIYF.

The chain carries TRBV29-1 and TRBJ2-1; D unresolved. In germline, CDR1 is SQVTM, CDR2 ANQGSEA. V was pared by 1 base and J by 4 bases, with 5 bases between. The CDR3 has 12 amino acids. CDR3 sequence: CSVEAEYNEQFF. CDR3 sequence (DNA): TGCAGCGTTGAAGCTGAGTACAATGAGCAGTTCTTC.

The sample holds a few counts of this clonotype. V gene TRBV24-1 combines with J gene TRBJ1-5, with a tentative D call TRBD1 (5 bases). Germline V lookup: CDR1 KGHDR, CDR2 SFDVKD. The CDR3 length is 16 residues. Trimming removed 3 bases from V and 6 bases from J, with 17 bases in between. The CDR3 DNA is TGTGCCACCAGTGATCCATCGGGGGGGGTTGGTCAGCCCCAGCATTTT. It codes for CATSDPSGGVGQPQHF.